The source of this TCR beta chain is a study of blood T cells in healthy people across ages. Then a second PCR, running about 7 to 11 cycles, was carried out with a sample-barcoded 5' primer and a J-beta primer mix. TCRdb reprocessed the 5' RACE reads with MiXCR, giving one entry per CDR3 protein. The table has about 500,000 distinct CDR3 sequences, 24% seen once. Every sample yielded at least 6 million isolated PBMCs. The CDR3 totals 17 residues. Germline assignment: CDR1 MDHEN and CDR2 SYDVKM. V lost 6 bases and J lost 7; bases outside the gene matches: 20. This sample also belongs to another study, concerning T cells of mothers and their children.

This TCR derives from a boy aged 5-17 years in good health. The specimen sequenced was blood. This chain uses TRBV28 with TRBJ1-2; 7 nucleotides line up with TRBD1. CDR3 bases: TGTGCCAGCAGCCCCGTTGCGTCCGGAGGGGGCCGGGGTGGCTACACCTTC. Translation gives CASSPVASGGGRGGYTF.